The 3 T cell receptor beta chains listed next were all sequenced from one sample in a study of blood T cell repertoires in COVID-19 (dated by TCRdb to the early 2020s). Library creation used the immunoSEQ multiplex PCR assay. TCRdb stores this immuneACCESS table with in-frame sequences only. Part of the clones is absent; in the studies checked, under half of the shortfall reflects unresolved V genes, and no reason is known for the rest. In this sample the table shows tens of thousands of clones, roughly 87% of which occur a single time. The ten largest clones add up to roughly 20% of the sample. The sequencing sample was made of peripheral blood. These receptors all come from a human donor in a cohort sampled during active COVID-19.

The genes are TRBV5-1 and TRBJ2-5; weak D call: TRBD1 (6 bases). Germline CDR1 is SGHRS and CDR2 is YFSETQ. V dropped 4 bases and J dropped 4 bases, with 20 bases sitting between them. This CDR3 spans 16 amino acids. In DNA form, the CDR3 reads TGCGCCAGCAGCCAACAGGGAGTAGGGGTCGGAGAGACCCAGTACTTC. Residues: CASSQQGVGVGETQYF.

This clone was observed a handful of times. J is TRBJ1-1 and V is TRBV24-1; 8 bases are a match to TRBD1. CDR1 is KGHDR and CDR2 is SFDVKD in the germline V gene. This CDR3 contains 12 residues. J was trimmed by 1 base and V by 9 bases; bases with no gene match: 0. The CDR3 DNA is TGTGCCACCGGGACAGGGAACACTGAAGCTTTCTTT. It yields the protein CATGTGNTEAFF.

The V call is TRBV7-9, the J call TRBJ1-1; tentative D call: TRBD1 (5 bases). The CDR3 is 14 amino acids. The V gene lost 1 base and the J gene lost 1 base, with 7 bases spanning the gap. Per germline, CDR1 SEHNR and CDR2 FQNEAQ (reference sequence). CDR3 nucleotide sequence: TGTGCCAGCAGCTTAGTCGGGGGGAACACTGAAGCTTTCTTT. This translates into CASSLVGGNTEAFF.